These 18 T cell receptor beta chains share one sample of origin, sequenced in a study of identical twins (dated by TCRdb to 2016 to 2017). The method behind the library was 5' RACE. TCRdb records Illumina HiSeq 2000 as the sequencer. TCRdb itself trimmed the public reads at Q25 with fastp, ran MiXCR and retained productive beta chains. Identical CDR3 protein sequences are pooled into one entry, listed with their most common genes and DNA. The sample table records some 1,700,000 distinct CDR3 sequences; 25% to 35% of these occur just once. The ten largest clones capture 0.27% of the sample. Material: cord blood. The receptors derive from a newborn girl in good health.

In this sample, this clonotype turned up a few times. This chain links TRBV28 with TRBJ2-2, with D uncertain. The V end was cut by 4 bases, the J end by 1 base, with 7 bases between. The CDR3 contains 14 residues. Per germline, CDR1 MDHEN and CDR2 SYDVKM. CDR3 in amino acids: CASSSPGNTGELFF. As DNA, the CDR3 is TGTGCCAGCAGTTCCCCCGGGAACACCGGGGAGCTGTTTTTT. The entire variable domain, with the rest obtained from reference TRBV28 and TRBJ2-2, is as follows: DVKVTQSSRYLVKRTGEKVFLECVQDMDHENMFWYRQDPGLGLRLIYFSYDVKMKEKGDIPEGYSVSREKKERFSLILESASTNQTSMYLCASSSPGNTGELFFGEGSRLTVL.

Concerning this clonotype itself: This likely reflects a read error, since a far larger clone is one base away. The rearrangement uses TRBV6-1 and TRBJ1-1; TRBD1 agrees at 7 bases. Germline V gives CDR1 MNHNS, CDR2 SASEGT. CDR3 size: 12 residues. CDR3 DNA: TGTGCCAGCAGACAGGGGAACACTGAATCTTTCTTT. Its protein product is CASRQGNTESFF.

This clonotype was seen a single time. V gene TRBV3-1 combines with J gene TRBJ2-1; D might be TRBD1 or TRBD2, each matching 5 bases. Trimming pared 1 base from V and 7 bases from J, leaving 14 bases between. The germline V gene has CDR1 LGHDT and CDR2 YNNKEL (reference sequence). This CDR3 has 15 residues. The CDR3 is CASSQGLGEPNEQFF. The CDR3, as DNA: TGTGCCAGCAGCCAAGGGTTGGGGGAACCTAATGAGCAGTTCTTC.

To note about this clonotype: This clone may be a read error of a much larger clone one base away. V and J are TRBV10-3 and TRBJ1-1; possible D gene TRBD1, 6 bases. Germline V gene data show CDR1 as ENHRY and CDR2 as SYGVKD. This CDR3 is 14 amino acids long. V lost 4 bases to trimming and J lost 1 base, with 10 bases between them. The CDR3, as DNA: TGTGCCATCAGTGGGGGCAGGGGGAACACTGAAGCTTTCTTT. Translated: CAISGGRGNTEAFF.

This clonotype was counted at least ten times. The gene calls are TRBV20-1 and TRBJ1-4; D is undetermined. The CDR3 runs to 14 residues. The V gene lost 1 base and the J gene lost 0 bases, with 6 bases spanning the gap. Germline CDR1 DFQATT, CDR2 SNEGSKA (reference sequence). The CDR3 DNA follows: TGCAGTGCTAGAGTTGGGGCAACTAATGAAAAACTGTTTTTT. Its translation: CSARVGATNEKLFF.

There are a few counts of this clonotype. This CDR3 reads CSAEGQGNYEQYF. CDR3 in DNA: TGCAGTGCCGAAGGACAGGGGAACTACGAGCAGTACTTC. The chain combines TRBV20-1 with TRBJ2-4; the match to TRBD1 covers 9 bases. The J call may not be correct, given that the DNA end is closer to TRBJ2-7. Germline V gene lookup returns CDR1 DFQATT and CDR2 SNEGSKA (reference sequence). The CDR3 loop spans 13 amino acids.

The chain carries TRBV6-4 and TRBJ2-1; D gene unclear. The V end was cut by 10 bases, the J end by 5 bases, with 3 bases between. The CDR3 is 9 residues long. Germline V gene sequence: CDR1 MRHNA, CDR2 SNTAGT. The CDR3 spells CATHNEQFF. For the CDR3, the DNA is TGTGCCACTCACAATGAGCAGTTCTTC.

This clonotype showed up just once. The gene calls are TRBV18 and TRBJ1-6; TRBD1 matches 8 bases. CDR1 is KGHSH, CDR2 LQKENI, per germline. With 2 bases clipped from V and 5 bases from J, the junction kept 5 bases outside the gene matches. The length of the CDR3 is 16 residues. DNA for the CDR3: TGTGCCAGCTCACCAGTACCGACAGGGGATAATTCACCCCTCCACTTT. Translated, it gives CASSPVPTGDNSPLHF.

J is TRBJ1-5 and V is TRBV18, with D perhaps matching TRBD1 (5 bases). V was trimmed by 6 bases and J by 3 bases, leaving 12 bases between them. The germline V gene has CDR1 KGHSH and CDR2 LQKENI. The CDR3 totals 14 residues. The DNA of the CDR3 is TGTGCCAGCTCCCCCGGGGCCTACAATCAGCCCCAGCATTTT. Translation: CASSPGAYNQPQHF.

Comment on this clonotype: One end of the junction does not line up with germline, which may come from a read error. The chain is built from TRBV6-1 and TRBJ2-3; D ambiguous. The CDR3 has 15 amino acids. Per the germline V gene, CDR1 is MNHNS and CDR2 is SASEGT. Written as DNA, the CDR3 is TGTGCCAGCAGTGACCGTAGAGTGGGCACAGATACGCGGTATTTT. Translated: CASSDRRVGTDTRYF.

The chain couples TRBV12-3 or TRBV12-4 to TRBJ1-5; D is uncertain. CDR3 size: 16 residues. V was shortened by 5 bases and J by 0 bases, with 14 bases between the two germline ends. Here the CDR3 reads CASSPPGFHSNQPQHF. CDR3 bases: TGTGCCAGCAGTCCCCCAGGTTTCCATAGCAATCAGCCCCAGCATTTT.

The chain joins TRBV20-1 to TRBJ2-1; D is unclear. The V gene's germline CDR1 is DFQATT and CDR2 SNEGSKA (reference sequence). V was pared by 0 bases and J by 8 bases, with 2 bases between. This CDR3 contains 10 residues. Here the CDR3 reads CSAREHEQFF. In nucleotides, the CDR3 is TGCAGTGCTAGAGAGCATGAGCAGTTCTTC.

The V gene is TRBV14, the J gene TRBJ2-5, with 8 positions matching TRBD1. With V trimmed by 2 bases and J by 2 bases, 7 bases remained unmatched. Germline V lookup: CDR1 SGHDN, CDR2 FVKESK. CDR3 length equals 16 residues. CDR3 protein: CASSQRTGWGQETQYF. The CDR3 bases are TGTGCCAGCAGCCAAAGGACAGGGTGGGGACAAGAGACCCAGTACTTC. The whole variable domain, remainder taken from reference TRBV14 and TRBJ2-5, is EAGVTQFPSHSVIEKGQTVTLRCDPISGHDNLYWYRRVMGKEIKFLLHFVKESKQDESGMPNNRFLAERTGGTYSTLKVQPAELEDSGVYFCASSQRTGWGQETQYFGPGTRLLVL.

This clonotype was counted many times. This rearrangement joins TRBV29-1 to TRBJ2-5, with TRBD1 identical over 7 bases. The junction had 7 bases not matched to a gene; V was cut back by 6 bases and J by 3 bases. Germline CDR1 and CDR2: SQVTM and ANQGSEA. The CDR3 extends over 13 amino acids. The CDR3 bases are TGCAGCGTATCCGGGACAGTAGAAGAGACCCAGTACTTC. Translation gives CSVSGTVEETQYF.

This clonotype has more than one count but fewer than ten. This sequence joins TRBV5-8 and TRBJ2-1; the match to TRBD1 covers 7 bases. This CDR3 has 14 residues. The germline CDR1 and CDR2 sequences are SGHTS and YDEGEE. V was pared by 3 bases and J by 4 bases, with 4 bases of the junction left unmatched. The CDR3 protein is CASSWGTVYNEQFF. The CDR3 bases are TGTGCCAGCAGCTGGGGGACAGTTTACAATGAGCAGTTCTTC.

This clonotype was detected a few times. The chain carries TRBV12-3 or TRBV12-4 and TRBJ1-6; D is uncertain. V was clipped by 0 bases and J by 10 bases, with 4 bases between them. This CDR3 contains 12 residues. CDR3 sequence reads: CASSLASSPLHF. The CDR3 DNA is TGTGCCAGCAGTTTAGCAAGCTCACCCCTCCACTTT.

V and J are TRBV11-2 and TRBJ2-3; 13 bases are a match to TRBD2. Losses at the gene ends were 5 bases for V and 7 bases for J; bases not matched to a gene: 9. The CDR3 is 16 residues long. Germline V gene sequence: CDR1 SGHAT, CDR2 FQNNGV. As DNA, the CDR3 is TGTGCCAGCAGCCGGACTAGCGGGGGTTTCGGTAATACGCAGTATTTT. Amino acid sequence: CASSRTSGGFGNTQYF.

This chain uses TRBV5-1 with TRBJ1-1, with D unclear. In germline, CDR1 is SGHRS, CDR2 YFSETQ. This CDR3 is built from 12 residues. Trimming stripped 5 bases from V and 6 bases from J, with 11 bases between. This CDR3 reads CASRPAGAEAFF. For the CDR3, the DNA is TGCGCCAGCAGACCAGCAGGAGCTGAAGCTTTCTTT. The complete variable domain, with remaining parts taken from reference TRBV5-1 and TRBJ1-1, reads KAGVTQTPRYLIKTRGQQVTLSCSPISGHRSVSWYQQTPGQGLQFLFEYFSETQRNKGNFPGRFSGRQFSNSRSEMNVSTLELGDSALYLCASRPAGAEAFFGQGTRLTVV.